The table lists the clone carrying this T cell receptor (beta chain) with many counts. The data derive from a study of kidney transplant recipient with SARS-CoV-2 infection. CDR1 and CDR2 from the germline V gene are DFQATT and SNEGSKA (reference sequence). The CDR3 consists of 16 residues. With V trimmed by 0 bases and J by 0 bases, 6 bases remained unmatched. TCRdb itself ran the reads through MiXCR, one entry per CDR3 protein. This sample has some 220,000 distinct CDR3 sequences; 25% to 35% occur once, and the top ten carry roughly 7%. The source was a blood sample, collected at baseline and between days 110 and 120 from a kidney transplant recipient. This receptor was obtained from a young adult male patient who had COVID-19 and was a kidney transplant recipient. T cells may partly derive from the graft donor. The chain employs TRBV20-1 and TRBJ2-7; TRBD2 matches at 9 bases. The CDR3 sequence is CSARDRLAGISYEQYF. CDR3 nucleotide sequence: TGCAGTGCTAGAGATCGGCTAGCGGGGATCTCCTACGAGCAGTACTTC.